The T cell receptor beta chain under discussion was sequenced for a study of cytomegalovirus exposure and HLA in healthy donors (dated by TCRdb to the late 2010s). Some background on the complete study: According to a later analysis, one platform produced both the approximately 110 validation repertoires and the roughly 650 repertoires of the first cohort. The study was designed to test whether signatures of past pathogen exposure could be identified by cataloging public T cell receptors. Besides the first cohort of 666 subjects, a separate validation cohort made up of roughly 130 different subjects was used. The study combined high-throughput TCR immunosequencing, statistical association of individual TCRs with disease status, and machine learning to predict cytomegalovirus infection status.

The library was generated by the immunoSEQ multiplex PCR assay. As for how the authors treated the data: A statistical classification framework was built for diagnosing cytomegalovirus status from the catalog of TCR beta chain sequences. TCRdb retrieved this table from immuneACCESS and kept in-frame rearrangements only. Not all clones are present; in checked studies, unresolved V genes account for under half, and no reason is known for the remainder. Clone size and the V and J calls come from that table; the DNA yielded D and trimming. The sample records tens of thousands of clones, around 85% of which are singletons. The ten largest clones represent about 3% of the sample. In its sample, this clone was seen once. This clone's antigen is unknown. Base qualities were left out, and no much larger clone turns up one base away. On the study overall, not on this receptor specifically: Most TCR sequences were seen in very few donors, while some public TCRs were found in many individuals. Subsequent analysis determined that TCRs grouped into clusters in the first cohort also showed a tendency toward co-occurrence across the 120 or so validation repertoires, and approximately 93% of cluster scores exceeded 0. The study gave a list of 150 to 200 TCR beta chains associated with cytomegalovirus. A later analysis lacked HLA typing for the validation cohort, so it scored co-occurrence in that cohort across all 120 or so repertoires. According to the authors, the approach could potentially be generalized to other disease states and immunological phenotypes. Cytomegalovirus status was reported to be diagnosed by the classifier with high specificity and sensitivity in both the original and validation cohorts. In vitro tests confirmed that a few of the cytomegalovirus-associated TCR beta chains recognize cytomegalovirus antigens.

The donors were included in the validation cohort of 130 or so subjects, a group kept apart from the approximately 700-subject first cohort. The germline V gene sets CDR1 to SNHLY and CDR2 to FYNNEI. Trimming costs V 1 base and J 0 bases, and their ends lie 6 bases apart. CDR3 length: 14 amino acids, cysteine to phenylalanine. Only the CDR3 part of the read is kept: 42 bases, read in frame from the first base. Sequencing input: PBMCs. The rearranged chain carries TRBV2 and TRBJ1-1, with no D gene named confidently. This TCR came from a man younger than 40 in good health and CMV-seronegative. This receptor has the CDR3 CASSEGFMNTEAFF. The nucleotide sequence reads TGTGCCAGCAGTGAAGGTTTTATGAACACTGAAGCTTTCTTT.